The clone carrying this TCR beta chain occurred many times. Its antigen is not identified. The CDR3 runs 12 residues. Looked up from germline, CDR1 is DFQATT and CDR2 is SNEGSKA (reference sequence). V lost 6 bases, J lost 4 bases, and 2 bases stayed unmatched. This specimen comes from a study of blood T cells in healthy people across ages. Together with a sample-barcoded 5' primer, a J-beta primer mix was included in a second PCR lasting about 7 to 11 cycles. Each TCR beta cDNA got a 12-nucleotide random molecular identifier. TCRdb processed the 5' RACE reads anew with MiXCR; each CDR3 protein has one entry. The table has 540,000 or so distinct CDR3 sequences, approximately 25% seen once. Overall study findings and caveats: Getting older went along with TCR beta diversity per million T cells dropping roughly linearly. Naive CD4+ cells and diversity were both higher in long-lived donors than in aged donors.

The same data also contributed to another study, on T cells of mothers and their children. That source notes: Six children, together with their three healthy Caucasian mothers, made up the donors.

Sequenced material: blood. The chain uses TRBV20-1 and TRBJ2-7; 11 bases agree with TRBD1. The sequence derives from a boy between 5 and 17 years old in good health. This chain's CDR3 is CSAGQGAYEQYF. For the CDR3, the DNA is TGCAGTGCCGGACAGGGGGCGTACGAGCAGTACTTC.